The 31 T cell receptor beta chains presented below share a single source sample, sequenced in a study of blood T cells in healthy people across ages. It was with a sample-barcoded 5' primer and a J-beta primer mix that a second PCR of about 7 to 12 cycles was run. TCRdb fed the 5' RACE reads into MiXCR, producing one record per CDR3 protein. The data show around 520,000 distinct CDR3 sequences, about 26% seen once. This sample was shared with a second study, whose subject was T cells of mothers and their children.

The specimen was blood. The source of these receptors is a boy younger than 10 in good health.

This clonotype appeared a few times. The chain carries TRBV12-3 or TRBV12-4 and TRBJ1-1; no clear D. The V gene lost 6 bases and the J gene lost 8 bases, with 16 bases spanning the gap. The CDR3 has 13 residues. The CDR3 coding sequence is TGTGCCAGCAGCCGGACGGAAAGCGGGGAAGCTTTCTTT. Its protein is CASSRTESGEAFF.

This chain joins TRBV9 and TRBJ2-2; 8 positions agree with TRBD2. Unmatched junction bases numbered 6, after V lost 1 base and J lost 1 base. The germline gives CDR1 SGDLS, CDR2 YYNGEE. The CDR3 sequence is 17 residues long. In DNA, the CDR3 is TGTGCCAGCAGCGTACTGCGGGGGGCTTTGAACACCGGGGAGCTGTTTTTT. Protein sequence: CASSVLRGALNTGELFF.

This clonotype was seen a few times. V usage is TRBV7-2 and J usage is TRBJ2-5, with D perhaps matching TRBD1 or TRBD2 (7 bases each). Trimming took off 4 bases at V and 2 bases at J, with 14 bases between the two ends. Germline CDR1 and CDR2: SGHTA and FQGNSA. This CDR3 has 15 residues. This CDR3 reads CASSSGQGGQETQYF. The CDR3 nucleotides read TGTGCCAGCAGCTCGGGGCAGGGGGGGCAAGAGACCCAGTACTTC.

This clonotype was counted at least ten times. This rearrangement joins TRBV29-1 to TRBJ1-2, with D unclear. This CDR3 has 13 residues. Trimming removed 1 base from V and 3 bases from J, with 9 bases in between. The germline CDR1 and CDR2 sequences are SQVTM and ANQGSEA. The CDR3: CSVEAVAYYGYTF. For the CDR3, the DNA is TGCAGCGTTGAAGCGGTGGCCTACTATGGCTACACCTTC.

This chain links TRBV5-1 with TRBJ2-7; 9 bases line up with TRBD2. This CDR3 is built from 15 residues. With 0 bases clipped from V and 0 bases from J, the junction kept 1 base outside the gene matches. CDR1 is SGHRS and CDR2 is YFSETQ in the germline V gene. CDR3 DNA sequence: TGCGCCAGCAGCTTGGGCGGGGGGGGCTCCTACGAGCAGTACTTC. Its protein product is CASSLGGGGSYEQYF.

This clonotype has just a few counts. The chain is built from TRBV2 and TRBJ1-5, with D unresolved. The CDR3 has 15 residues. CDR1 and CDR2 from the germline V gene are SNHLY and FYNNEI. V shed 4 bases and J shed 4 bases, with 14 bases lying between them. In DNA form, the CDR3 reads TGTGCCAGCAGTGCCTACCATGGCGGAAATCAGCCCCAGCATTTT. Its translation is CASSAYHGGNQPQHF.

A few counts support this clonotype. V usage is TRBV10-2 and J usage is TRBJ2-4, with D perhaps matching TRBD1 or TRBD2 (5 bases each). The V gene lost 2 bases and the J gene lost 6 bases, with 11 bases spanning the gap. Germline V CDR1 and CDR2: WSHSY, SAAADI. This CDR3 comprises 14 residues. The CDR3 sequence: CASSEPGPLNIQYF. CDR3 in DNA: TGCGCCAGCAGTGAGCCGGGGCCATTAAACATTCAGTACTTC.

Details on this clonotype: Compared with germline, one end of the junction differs, possibly owing to a read error. The J gene is TRBJ2-7, the V gene TRBV6-5; maybe TRBD2 (6 bases). Germline loops: CDR1 MNHEY, CDR2 SVGAGI. The CDR3 is made up of 15 amino acids. CDR3 residues: CASSWRRDLSYEQCF. In DNA, the CDR3 is TGTGCCAGCAGTTGGAGGCGGGACCTCTCCTACGAGCAGTGCTTC.

V and J are TRBV3-1 and TRBJ2-7, with TRBD1 matching over 7 bases. Per germline, CDR1 LGHDT and CDR2 YNNKEL (reference sequence). V was pared by 0 bases and J by 6 bases, with 5 bases of the junction left unmatched. The CDR3 consists of 14 residues. The CDR3 loop is CASSQDWTGREQYF. The CDR3 DNA follows: TGTGCCAGCAGCCAAGATTGGACAGGTCGCGAGCAGTACTTC.

The V and J genes are TRBV5-1 and TRBJ2-3, with 8 positions matching TRBD1. Germline CDR1 is SGHRS and CDR2 is YFSETQ. The trim removed 4 bases at V and 5 bases at J, leaving 9 bases unmatched. The CDR3 is made up of 15 amino acids. The CDR3 region is CASSPGQGRQDTQYF. CDR3 coding DNA: TGCGCCAGCAGCCCTGGACAGGGAAGACAAGATACGCAGTATTTT.

The chain links TRBV9 to TRBJ2-3, with 7 bases aligning to TRBD2. Germline V gene sequence: CDR1 SGDLS, CDR2 YYNGEE. The CDR3 has 15 amino acids. V lost 4 bases, J lost 6 bases, and 11 bases stayed unmatched. The CDR3: CASSPRRLARDTQYF. As DNA, the CDR3 is TGTGCCAGCAGCCCCCGCCGACTAGCCCGTGATACGCAGTATTTT.

The chain combines TRBV19 with TRBJ2-3; 9 positions agree with TRBD2. Trimming cost V 0 bases and J 6 bases; bases outside gene matches: 4. Germline loops: CDR1 LNHDA, CDR2 SQIVND (reference sequence). The CDR3 runs 15 residues. The CDR3 sequence: CASSIEAGGRDTQYF. Written as DNA, the CDR3 is TGTGCCAGTAGTATAGAAGCGGGAGGAAGGGATACGCAGTATTTT.

The V gene is TRBV28, the J gene TRBJ2-1, with 10 nucleotides matching TRBD2. The CDR3 has 18 amino acids. Trimming cost V 3 bases and J 3 bases; bases outside gene matches: 11. Germline V lookup: CDR1 MDHEN, CDR2 SYDVKM. The CDR3 coding sequence is TGTGCCAGCAGTTTGCCTCACCTAGCGGGAGACCTCTACAATGAGCAGTTCTTC. This gives the protein CASSLPHLAGDLYNEQFF. Together with reference TRBV28 and TRBJ2-1, the CDR3 gives the full variable domain: DVKVTQSSRYLVKRTGEKVFLECVQDMDHENMFWYRQDPGLGLRLIYFSYDVKMKEKGDIPEGYSVSREKKERFSLILESASTNQTSMYLCASSLPHLAGDLYNEQFFGPGTRLTVL.

V gene TRBV18 combines with J gene TRBJ1-2, with TRBD1 as a possible D gene (5 bases). This CDR3 has 15 amino acids. Germline V lookup: CDR1 KGHSH, CDR2 LQKENI. Trimming stripped 5 bases from V and 4 bases from J, with 17 bases between. The CDR3 DNA follows: TGTGCCAGCTCATCTCTGGGTGACAGCTTCTATGGCTACACCTTC. Translated, it gives CASSSLGDSFYGYTF.

This clonotype was counted between two and nine times. The chain combines TRBV12-3 or TRBV12-4 with TRBJ2-7; no clear D. The CDR3 loop spans 11 amino acids. V lost 7 bases, J lost 6 bases, and 10 bases lay in between. CDR3 region: CASTKNGEQYF. The CDR3 DNA reads TGTGCCAGCACCAAAAACGGCGAGCAGTACTTC.

The V call is TRBV5-1, the J call TRBJ2-3, with D possibly matching TRBD2 (6 bases). The CDR3 extends over 14 amino acids. Trimming removed 10 bases at V and 2 bases at J, with 17 bases between. CDR1 and CDR2 from the germline V gene are SGHRS and YFSETQ. CDR3 sequence: CASIRDSNTDTQYF. The CDR3 DNA follows: TGCGCCTCCATTCGGGACTCCAACACAGATACGCAGTATTTT.

The chain is built from TRBV20-1 and TRBJ2-5, with D tentatively TRBD1 (6 bases). This CDR3 spans 15 amino acids. V was pared by 1 base and J by 5 bases, with 17 bases between. Germline-derived CDR1 and CDR2 are DFQATT and SNEGSKA (reference sequence). DNA for the CDR3: TGCAGTGCTAGAGCCGACAGGACGTTACGGGAGACCCAGTACTTC. This translates into CSARADRTLRETQYF.

This chain links TRBV4-3 with TRBJ2-6; a weak D match, TRBD1 (5 bases). The germline CDR1 and CDR2 sequences are LGHNA and YSLEER. V was pared by 0 bases and J by 4 bases, with 13 bases between. This CDR3 spans 17 amino acids. Here the CDR3 reads CASSQDYWAGGANVLTF. The DNA for the CDR3 is TGCGCCAGCAGCCAAGATTATTGGGCAGGGGGGGCCAACGTCCTGACTTTC.

Of note for this clonotype: Relative to the germline gene, one junction end is altered; a read error may explain this. The V and J genes are TRBV12-3 or TRBV12-4 and TRBJ2-5, with TRBD2 matching 8 bases. This CDR3 is 12 amino acids long. In nucleotides, the CDR3 is TGTGCCAGCAGTTTAGCGGGACTAGGGAGATTCTTC. The encoded protein is CASSLAGLGRFF.

V usage is TRBV10-3 and J usage is TRBJ2-4; D is uncertain. The V end lost 3 bases, the J end lost 4 bases, and 10 bases lay between the germline ends. Germline CDR1 and CDR2: ENHRY and SYGVKD. The CDR3 runs 14 residues. CDR3 in DNA: TGTGCCATCAGTGAACCCAGGATAAAAAACATTCAGTACTTC. It is translated as CAISEPRIKNIQYF.

This chain links TRBV10-3 with TRBJ2-1, with D tentatively TRBD1 or TRBD2 (7 bases each). Germline CDR1 and CDR2: ENHRY and SYGVKD. V lost 2 bases to trimming and J lost 9 bases, with 11 bases between them. The CDR3 totals 13 residues. CDR3 coding DNA: TGTGCCATCAGTGAGACAGGGGAGGGTGAGCAGTTCTTC. As protein: CAISETGEGEQFF.

The chain recombines TRBV20-1 with TRBJ2-5; perhaps TRBD1 as D (6 bases). Germline V gene sequence: CDR1 DFQATT, CDR2 SNEGSKA (reference sequence). The CDR3 spans 14 residues. V was cut by 0 bases and J by 4 bases, with 12 bases left in between. CDR3 in amino acids: CSARDWNRVETQYF. For the CDR3, the DNA is TGCAGTGCTAGAGATTGGAACAGGGTAGAGACCCAGTACTTC.

The DNA for the CDR3 is TGTGCCAGCAGGAACCAGGGCTCTTATAATTCACCCCTCCACTTT. Translating it yields CASRNQGSYNSPLHF. The rearrangement joins TRBV7-2 to TRBJ1-6; D possibly corresponds to TRBD1 (5 bases). The V gene lost 6 bases and the J gene lost 4 bases, with 13 bases spanning the gap. The CDR3 is 15 amino acids. From germline, CDR1 is SGHTA and CDR2 FQGNSA.

The CDR3 loop is CASSLVQERYQETQYF. CDR3 coding DNA: TGTGCCAGCAGCTTAGTACAGGAGAGGTACCAAGAGACCCAGTACTTC. The rearrangement uses TRBV7-2 and TRBJ2-5; D perhaps matches TRBD1 (5 bases). V lost 1 base and J 0 bases, leaving 12 bases between the germline ends. Germline values: CDR1 SGHTA, CDR2 FQGNSA. The CDR3 runs to 16 residues.

The chain links TRBV7-2 to TRBJ1-2; D perhaps matches TRBD1 (5 bases). Germline CDR1 SGHTA, CDR2 FQGNSA. The CDR3 is 15 residues long. V was trimmed by 1 base and J by 8 bases, leaving 17 bases between them. This CDR3 is CASSLGVTWGSGYTF. The DNA for the CDR3 is TGTGCCAGCAGCTTAGGCGTAACGTGGGGGAGCGGCTACACCTTC.

V and J are TRBV12-3 or TRBV12-4 and TRBJ2-1; 7 bases align to TRBD1. Germline trimming cut 6 bases from V and 2 bases from J; bases unmatched to any gene: 7. The CDR3 contains 15 residues. DNA of the CDR3: TGTGCCAGCAGGACGACAGGGAGTACCTACAATGAGCAGTTCTTC. This encodes CASRTTGSTYNEQFF.

The chain couples TRBV5-1 to TRBJ2-5; maybe TRBD2 (5 bases). The CDR3 runs to 17 residues. Germline-derived CDR1 and CDR2 are SGHRS and YFSETQ. V dropped 4 bases and J dropped 4 bases, with 23 bases sitting between them. This CDR3 reads CASSPPPEMGRGETQYF. CDR3 coding DNA: TGCGCCAGCAGCCCACCACCGGAGATGGGCCGGGGAGAGACCCAGTACTTC.

The chain joins TRBV7-8 to TRBJ2-1, with D unclear. CDR3 length equals 13 residues. Per the germline V gene, CDR1 is SGHVS and CDR2 is FQNEAQ. The V end was cut by 9 bases, the J end by 0 bases, with 9 bases between. The CDR3 loop is CASALSSYNEQFF. The CDR3 DNA reads as TGTGCCAGTGCCCTAAGCTCCTACAATGAGCAGTTCTTC.

About this clonotype: This may come from a read error, since a much larger clone is one base off. The rearrangement links TRBV6-2 or TRBV6-3 to TRBJ2-7; no firm D call. V was cut by 5 bases and J by 0 bases, with 5 bases left in between. Germline assignment: CDR1 MNHEY and CDR2 SVGEGT. The CDR3 extends over 12 amino acids. The chain's CDR3 is CASSAISYEQYF. The CDR3 coding sequence is TGTGCCAGCAGTGCCATCTCCTACGAGCAGTACTTC.

This sequence joins TRBV20-1 and TRBJ2-5; the match to TRBD2 covers 11 bases. J lost 5 bases, V lost 0 bases, and 8 bases had no gene match. Germline lookup yields CDR1 DFQATT and CDR2 SNEGSKA (reference sequence). The CDR3 runs to 16 residues. CDR3 coding DNA: TGCAGTGCTAGAGAATGGAAGTGGACTAGCGGGGAGACCCAGTACTTC. It is translated as CSAREWKWTSGETQYF.

The V call is TRBV29-1, the J call TRBJ2-1; D is ambiguous. The V gene's germline CDR1 is SQVTM and CDR2 ANQGSEA. V lost 7 bases and J lost 6, with 10 bases in between. This CDR3 contains 11 residues. In nucleotides, the CDR3 is TGCAGCGCCGTGGGGATCAATGAGCAGTTCTTC. The encoded protein is CSAVGINEQFF.